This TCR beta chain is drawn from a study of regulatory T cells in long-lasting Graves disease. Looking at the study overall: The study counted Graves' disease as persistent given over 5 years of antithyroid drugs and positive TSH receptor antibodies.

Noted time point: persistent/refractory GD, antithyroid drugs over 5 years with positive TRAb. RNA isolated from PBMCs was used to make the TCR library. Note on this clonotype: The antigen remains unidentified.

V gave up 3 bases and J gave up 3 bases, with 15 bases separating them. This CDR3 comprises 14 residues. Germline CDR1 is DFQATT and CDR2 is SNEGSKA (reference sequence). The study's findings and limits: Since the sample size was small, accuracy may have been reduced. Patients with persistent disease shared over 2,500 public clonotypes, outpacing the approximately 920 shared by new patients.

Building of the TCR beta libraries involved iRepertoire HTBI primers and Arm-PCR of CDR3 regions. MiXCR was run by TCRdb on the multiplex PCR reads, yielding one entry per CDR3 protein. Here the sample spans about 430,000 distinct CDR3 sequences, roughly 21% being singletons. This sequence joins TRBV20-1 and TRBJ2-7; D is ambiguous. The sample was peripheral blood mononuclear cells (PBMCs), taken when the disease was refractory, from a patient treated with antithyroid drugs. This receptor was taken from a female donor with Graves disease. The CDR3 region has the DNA TGCAGTGCTAGCTCCGCGGACCGGAGCTACGAGCAGTACTTC. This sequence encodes CSASSADRSYEQYF.